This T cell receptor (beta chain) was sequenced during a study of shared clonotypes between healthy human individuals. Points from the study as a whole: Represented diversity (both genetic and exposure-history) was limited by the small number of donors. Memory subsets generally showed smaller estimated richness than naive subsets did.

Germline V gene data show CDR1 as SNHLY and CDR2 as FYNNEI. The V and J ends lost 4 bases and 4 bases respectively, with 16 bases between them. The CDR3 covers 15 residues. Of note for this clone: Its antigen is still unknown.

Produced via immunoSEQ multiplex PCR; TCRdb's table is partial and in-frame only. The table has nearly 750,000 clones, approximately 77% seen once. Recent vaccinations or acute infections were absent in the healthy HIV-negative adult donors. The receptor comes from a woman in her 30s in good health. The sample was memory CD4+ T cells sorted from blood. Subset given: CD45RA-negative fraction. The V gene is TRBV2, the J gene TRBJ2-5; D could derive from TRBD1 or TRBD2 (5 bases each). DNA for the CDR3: TGTGCCAGCAGTGTCATGGAGGCGAGGGGAGAGACCCAGTACTTC. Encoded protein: CASSVMEARGETQYF.